The 21 T cell receptor beta chains below come from one sample, sequenced in a study of cytotoxic CD8 clonotypes in ibrutinib-treated CLL. Repertoires were generated with immunoSEQ multiplex PCR, while TCRdb's copy carries only in-frame clones and drops some. The sample lists a few hundred thousand clones; over 55% were seen once. The sequences come from PBMCs, collected after 36 months of ibrutinib treatment. The receptors originated from a human donor with chronic lymphocytic leukemia.

J is TRBJ2-1 and V is TRBV10-2; D may be TRBD2 (7 bases). Per the germline V gene, CDR1 is WSHSY and CDR2 is SAAADI. Trimming left V 0 bases short and J 2 bases short, with 17 bases between. The CDR3 covers 18 residues. CDR3 sequence: CASSESIYGEGAYNEQFF. The CDR3 bases are TGCGCCAGCAGTGAGTCTATATATGGGGAGGGGGCCTACAATGAGCAGTTCTTC.

This clone has a handful of counts. The rearrangement uses TRBV18 and TRBJ2-6, with no clear D. The CDR3 has 13 amino acids. The ends were cut back, 5 bases at V and 0 bases at J, with 2 bases in the middle. Per the germline V gene, CDR1 is KGHSH and CDR2 is LQKENI. The CDR3 loop reads CASSFSGANVLTF. The CDR3 coding sequence is TGTGCCAGCTCATTCTCTGGGGCCAACGTCCTGACTTTC. The variable domain in full, with the rest retrieved from reference TRBV18 and TRBJ2-6, is NAGVMQNPRHLVRRRGQEARLRCSPMKGHSHVYWYRQLPEEGLKFMVYLQKENIIDESGMPKERFSAEFPKEGPSILRIQQVVRGDSAAYFCASSFSGANVLTFGAGSRLTVL.

This clone has more than one count but fewer than ten. In the same sample, other DNA sequences code for this CDR3. J is TRBJ2-5 and V is TRBV4-1, with unresolved D. CDR1 is MGHRA, CDR2 YSYEKL, per germline. CDR3 size: 13 residues. The V and J ends lost 1 base and 5 bases respectively, with 8 bases between them. CDR3 sequence: CASSQVYLETQYF. CDR3 coding DNA: TGCGCCAGCAGCCAAGTCTATCTGGAGACCCAGTACTTC.

This clone showed up just once. The rearrangement uses TRBV2 and TRBJ2-5; no reliable D call. The CDR3 is 13 residues long. Trimming removed 4 bases from V and 3 bases from J, with 9 bases in between. Germline-derived CDR1 and CDR2 are SNHLY and FYNNEI. The CDR3: CASSVNREETQYF. Here the CDR3 DNA reads TGTGCCAGCAGTGTAAACAGAGAAGAGACCCAGTACTTC.

The chain carries TRBV9 and TRBJ2-3, with 8 positions matching TRBD2. This CDR3 region has 16 residues. Germline values: CDR1 SGDLS, CDR2 YYNGEE. Losses at the gene ends were 0 bases for V and 2 bases for J; bases not matched to a gene: 5. DNA for the CDR3: TGTGCCAGCAGCGTAGACGTTAGCGGGACCACAGATACGCAGTATTTT. This gives the protein CASSVDVSGTTDTQYF.

This clone has only one observation. J is TRBJ1-2 and V is TRBV5-4; TRBD1 might be the D (6 bases). There are 13 residues in the CDR3. The germline V gene encodes CDR1 SGHNT and CDR2 YYREEE (reference sequence). V lost 3 bases, J lost 8 bases, and 14 bases lay in between. The CDR3, as DNA: TGTGCCAGCAGCTCGGGTGGGGGGCGAGGCTACACCTTC. Its protein product is CASSSGGGRGYTF.

The chain has TRBV6-5 and TRBJ2-7, with D possibly called TRBD1 or TRBD2 (5 bases each). Germline V gives CDR1 MNHEY, CDR2 SVGAGI. The CDR3 runs 14 residues. Trimming shortened V by 5 bases and J by 4 bases, and 15 bases separated the two germline ends. This CDR3 reads CASSPGPRGYEQYF. CDR3 coding DNA: TGTGCCAGCAGTCCGGGACCGCGTGGGTACGAGCAGTACTTC.

The chain couples TRBV29-1 to TRBJ2-5; 10 bases align to TRBD1. There are 14 residues in the CDR3. Germline V lookup: CDR1 SQVTM, CDR2 ANQGSEA. The J segment lost 5 bases and the V segment lost 7 bases, leaving 10 bases of the junction unmatched. CDR3 coding DNA: TGCAGCGGGGGAACGACAGGGGGCGCGGAGACCCAGTACTTC. Residues: CSGGTTGGAETQYF. Together with reference TRBV29-1 and TRBJ2-5, the CDR3 gives the full variable domain: SAVISQKPSRDICQRGTSLTIQCQVDSQVTMMFWYRQQPGQSLTLIATANQGSEATYESGFVIDKFPISRPNLTFSTLTVSNMSPEDSSIYLCSGGTTGGAETQYFGPGTRLLVL.

The chain employs TRBV5-6 and TRBJ2-2; TRBD2 matches at 7 bases. The ends lost 1 base at V and 4 bases at J; junction bases unmatched: 4. Germline-derived CDR1 and CDR2 are SGHDT and YYEEEE. The CDR3 consists of 15 residues. DNA for the CDR3: TGTGCCAGCAGCTTGCGGGGGGTCTTCACCGGGGAGCTGTTTTTT. Protein sequence: CASSLRGVFTGELFF.

This rearrangement joins TRBV15 to TRBJ1-1; the D is unclear. The CDR3 spans 13 residues. V shed 3 bases and J shed 5 bases, with 10 bases lying between them. Germline V lookup: CDR1 LNHNV, CDR2 YYDKDF (reference sequence). The CDR3 reads CATSRGVMTEAFF. The DNA for the CDR3 is TGTGCCACCAGCAGGGGAGTGATGACTGAAGCTTTCTTT.

This sequence joins TRBV11-2 and TRBJ1-2; D remains unclear. Germline CDR1 and CDR2: SGHAT and FQNNGV. The CDR3 runs to 13 residues. The V end lost 6 bases, the J end lost 6 bases, and 14 bases lay between the germline ends. The CDR3 coding sequence is TGTGCCAGCAGTTTATCCCCCATCGATGGCTACACCTTC. This codes for CASSLSPIDGYTF.

V is TRBV7-2 and J is TRBJ2-1, with D maybe TRBD2 (7 bases). Germline CDR1 is SGHTA and CDR2 is FQGNSA. The CDR3 covers 17 residues. Trimming cost V 5 bases and J 9 bases, with 26 bases left between them. The CDR3 sequence: CASSLPPGGGMRGEQFF. CDR3 nucleotides: TGTGCCAGCAGCCTCCCGCCGGGGGGCGGGATGAGAGGTGAGCAGTTCTTC.

This rearrangement joins TRBV10-3 to TRBJ2-7; TRBD2 might be the D (5 bases). Per germline, CDR1 ENHRY and CDR2 SYGVKD. The CDR3 sequence is 15 residues long. Trimming took off 5 bases at V and 3 bases at J, with 17 bases between the two ends. The CDR3 spells CAISLVGFAGYEQYF. Here the CDR3 DNA reads TGTGCCATCAGTCTGGTAGGGTTTGCGGGCTACGAGCAGTACTTC.

This clone was seen only once. The V gene is TRBV25-1, the J gene TRBJ2-3; no clear D. There are 15 residues in the CDR3. V dropped 4 bases and J dropped 2 bases, with 13 bases sitting between them. Germline assignment: CDR1 MGHDK and CDR2 SYGVNS. CDR3: CASSATPLVTDTQYF. The CDR3 coding sequence is TGTGCCAGCAGTGCGACCCCGCTGGTCACAGATACGCAGTATTTT. The complete variable domain, with remaining parts taken from reference TRBV25-1 and TRBJ2-3, reads EADIYQTPRYLVIGTGKKITLECSQTMGHDKMYWYQQDPGMELHLIHYSYGVNSTEKGDLSSESTVSRIRTEHFPLTLESARPSHTSQYLCASSATPLVTDTQYFGPGTRLTVL.

CDR3: CATSRDADSNQPQHF. The CDR3 coding sequence is TGTGCCACCAGCAGAGACGCGGACAGCAATCAGCCCCAGCATTTT. The chain carries TRBV15 and TRBJ1-5; D not certain. This CDR3 is 15 amino acids long. Germline CDR1 is LNHNV and CDR2 is YYDKDF (reference sequence). V lost 0 bases and J 1 base, leaving 7 bases between the germline ends.

This chain uses TRBV4-1 with TRBJ2-4; no reliable D call. Trimming stripped 0 bases from V and 7 bases from J, with 13 bases between. The CDR3 has 15 residues. The germline CDR1 and CDR2 sequences are MGHRA and YSYEKL. The CDR3 DNA sequence: TGCGCCAGCAGCCAAGATATGATAGCTCCTAACATTCAGTACTTC. Translating it yields CASSQDMIAPNIQYF.

V gene TRBV23-1 combines with J gene TRBJ2-1; 7 positions match TRBD1. TRBV23-1 is an open reading frame, and its role is uncertain. V trimming: 4 bases; J trimming: 3 bases; junction bases outside the gene matches: 3. This CDR3 is built from 14 residues. The CDR3 protein is CASSRRDSYNEQFF. The CDR3, as DNA: TGCGCCAGCAGTCGCCGGGACAGCTACAATGAGCAGTTCTTC.

This chain uses TRBV4-1 with TRBJ1-5, with D perhaps TRBD1 (6 bases). This CDR3 spans 17 amino acids. Between the trimmed V and J ends, which lost 0 bases and 0 bases, there was a span of 12 bases. Germline V gene data show CDR1 as MGHRA and CDR2 as YSYEKL. The CDR3 DNA reads TGCGCCAGCAGCCAAGATGGGGGCTCCCTTAGCAATCAGCCCCAGCATTTT. It encodes CASSQDGGSLSNQPQHF.

The V call is TRBV29-1, the J call TRBJ2-1; 14 nucleotides line up with TRBD2. This CDR3 spans 14 amino acids. V lost 7 bases to trimming and J lost 5 bases; unmatched junction nucleotides: 4. CDR1 is SQVTM, CDR2 ANQGSEA, per germline. Written as DNA, the CDR3 is TGCAGCGGCCGGGGACTAGCGGGAGACAATGAGCAGTTCTTC. Translated: CSGRGLAGDNEQFF.

This clone came up a few times. The chain couples TRBV7-8 to TRBJ1-5; weak D call: TRBD1 (6 bases). V was trimmed by 2 bases and J by 5 bases, leaving 7 bases between them. The CDR3 is 13 amino acids. Per the germline V gene, CDR1 is SGHVS and CDR2 is FQNEAQ. The CDR3 bases are TGTGCCAGCAGCTTAAGGGGGGATCAGCCCCAGCATTTT. This encodes CASSLRGDQPQHF.

The chain couples TRBV11-2 to TRBJ1-1, with D perhaps matching TRBD1 (6 bases). This CDR3 spans 18 amino acids. From germline, CDR1 is SGHAT and CDR2 FQNNGV. Trimming took 4 bases from V and 4 from J, leaving 25 bases between them. CDR3 nucleotides: TGTGCCAGCAGCTCTGTAAGGGGGAAAAAGAAAGATACCACTGAAGCTTTCTTT. It encodes CASSSVRGKKKDTTEAFF. Variable domain in full (rest from reference TRBV11-2 and TRBJ1-1): EAGVAQSPRYKIIEKRQSVAFWCNPISGHATLYWYQQILGQGPKLLIQFQNNGVVDDSQLPKDRFSAERLKGVDSTLKIQPAKLEDSAVYLCASSSVRGKKKDTTEAFFGQGTRLTVV.